Included here is one T cell receptor beta chain sequence, with context. This sample was taken from a study of T cells expressing NK-cell markers. The CDR3 has 14 residues. Germline assignment: CDR1 MNHNS and CDR2 SASEGT. TCRdb re-called the 5' RACE reads; every CDR3 protein appears as one record, without DNA. Listed are hundreds of thousands of distinct CDR3 sequences; more than 7% falls within the top ten. Sequencing was carried out using blood T cells: a sorted CD56 or NKG2C T cell subset, CD4+ or CD8+ T cells, or bulk PBMC T cells (not recorded which). The receptor was derived from a woman between 18 and 70 years old in good health. The V gene is TRBV6-1, the J gene TRBJ1-1; TCRdb designates TRBD1, a call that cannot be tested without DNA. This CDR3 reads CASRMTGRMTEAFF.